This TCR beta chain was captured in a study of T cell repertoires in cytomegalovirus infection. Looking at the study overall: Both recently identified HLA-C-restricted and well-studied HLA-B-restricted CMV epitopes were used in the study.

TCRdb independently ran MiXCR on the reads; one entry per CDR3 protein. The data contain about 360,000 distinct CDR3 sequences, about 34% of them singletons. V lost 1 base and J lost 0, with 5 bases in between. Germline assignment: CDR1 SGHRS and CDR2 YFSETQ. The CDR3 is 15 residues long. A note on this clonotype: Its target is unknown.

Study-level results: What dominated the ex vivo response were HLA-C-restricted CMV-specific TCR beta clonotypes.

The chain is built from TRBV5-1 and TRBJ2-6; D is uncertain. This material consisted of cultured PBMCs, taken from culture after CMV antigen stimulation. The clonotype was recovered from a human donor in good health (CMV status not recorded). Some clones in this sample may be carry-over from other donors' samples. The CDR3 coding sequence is TGCGCCAGCAGCTTGTGGTCCTCTGGGGCCAACGTCCTGACTTTC. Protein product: CASSLWSSGANVLTF. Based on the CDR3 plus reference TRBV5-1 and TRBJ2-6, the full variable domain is KAGVTQTPRYLIKTRGQQVTLSCSPISGHRSVSWYQQTPGQGLQFLFEYFSETQRNKGNFPGRFSGRQFSNSRSEMNVSTLELGDSALYLCASSLWSSGANVLTFGAGSRLTVL.